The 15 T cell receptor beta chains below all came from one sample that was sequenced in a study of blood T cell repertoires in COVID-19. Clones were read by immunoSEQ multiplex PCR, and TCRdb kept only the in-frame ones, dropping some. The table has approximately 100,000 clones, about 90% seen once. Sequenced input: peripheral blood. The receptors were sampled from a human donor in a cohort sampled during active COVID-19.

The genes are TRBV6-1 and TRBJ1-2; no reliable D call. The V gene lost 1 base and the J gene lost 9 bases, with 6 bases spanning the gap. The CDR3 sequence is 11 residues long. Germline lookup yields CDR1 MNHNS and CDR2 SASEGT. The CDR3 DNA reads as TGTGCCAGCAGTGAAGGAGTTCGCTACACCTTC. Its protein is CASSEGVRYTF.

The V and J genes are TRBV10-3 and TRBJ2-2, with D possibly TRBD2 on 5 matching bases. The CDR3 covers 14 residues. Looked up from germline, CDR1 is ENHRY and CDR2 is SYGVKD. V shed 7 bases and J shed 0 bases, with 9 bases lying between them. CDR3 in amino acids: CAITGIPNTGELFF. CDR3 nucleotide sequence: TGTGCCATCACCGGGATCCCGAACACCGGGGAGCTGTTTTTT.

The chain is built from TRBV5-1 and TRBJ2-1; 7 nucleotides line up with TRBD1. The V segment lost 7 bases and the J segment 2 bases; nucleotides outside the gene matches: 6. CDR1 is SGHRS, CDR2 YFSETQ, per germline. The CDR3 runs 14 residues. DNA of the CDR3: TGCGCCAGCGGTGACAGGGCCCCCTACAATGAGCAGTTCTTC. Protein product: CASGDRAPYNEQFF.

CDR3 protein: CASCDRGLEKLFF. CDR3 bases: TGTGCCAGCTGCGACAGGGGTCTGGAAAAACTGTTTTTT. The V gene is TRBV19, the J gene TRBJ1-4; TRBD1 agrees at 8 bases. V shed 9 bases, J shed 8 bases, and the junction held 8 bases outside the gene matches. CDR3 length: 13 amino acids. CDR1 LNHDA and CDR2 SQIVND come from the germline V gene (reference sequence).

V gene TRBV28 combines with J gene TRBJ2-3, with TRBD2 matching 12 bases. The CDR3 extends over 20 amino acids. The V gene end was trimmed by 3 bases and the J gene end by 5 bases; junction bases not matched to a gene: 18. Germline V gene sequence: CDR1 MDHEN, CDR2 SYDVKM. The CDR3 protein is CASSFPSSGRATPHGDTQYF. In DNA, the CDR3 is TGTGCCAGCAGTTTCCCATCTAGCGGGAGGGCCACCCCTCACGGAGATACGCAGTATTTT.

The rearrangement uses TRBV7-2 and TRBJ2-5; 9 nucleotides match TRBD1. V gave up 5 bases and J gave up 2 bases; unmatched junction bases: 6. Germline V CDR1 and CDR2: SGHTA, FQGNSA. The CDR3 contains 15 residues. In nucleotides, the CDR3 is TGTGCCAGCAGCACCCACAGGGGGCGACAAGAGACCCAGTACTTC. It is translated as CASSTHRGRQETQYF.

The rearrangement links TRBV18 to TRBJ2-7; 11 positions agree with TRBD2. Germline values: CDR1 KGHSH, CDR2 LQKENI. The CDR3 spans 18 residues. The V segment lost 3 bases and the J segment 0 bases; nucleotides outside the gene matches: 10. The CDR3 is CASSPRLAGGGISYEQYF. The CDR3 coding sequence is TGTGCCAGCTCACCGCGGCTAGCGGGGGGTGGAATCTCCTACGAGCAGTACTTC.

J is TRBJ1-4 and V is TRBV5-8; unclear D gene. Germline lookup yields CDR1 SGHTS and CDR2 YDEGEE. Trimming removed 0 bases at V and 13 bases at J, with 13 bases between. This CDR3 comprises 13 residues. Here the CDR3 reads CASSLAGRSGLFF. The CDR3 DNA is TGTGCCAGCAGCTTGGCCGGTCGAAGTGGACTGTTTTTT.

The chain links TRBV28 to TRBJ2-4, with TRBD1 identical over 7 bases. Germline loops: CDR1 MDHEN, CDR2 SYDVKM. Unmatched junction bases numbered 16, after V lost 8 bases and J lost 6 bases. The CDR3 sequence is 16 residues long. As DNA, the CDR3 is TGTGCCAGCCTCCAAACCCAGACAGGGTCTAGAAACATTCAGTACTTC. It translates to CASLQTQTGSRNIQYF.

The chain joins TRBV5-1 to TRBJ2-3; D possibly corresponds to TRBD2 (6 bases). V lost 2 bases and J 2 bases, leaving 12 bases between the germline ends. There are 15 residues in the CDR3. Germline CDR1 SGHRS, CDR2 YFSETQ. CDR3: CASSFRPGDTDTQYF. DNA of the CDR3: TGCGCCAGCAGCTTCAGACCGGGGGACACAGATACGCAGTATTTT.

This CDR3 is CASTEARRATDTQYF. The CDR3 DNA reads TGTGCCAGCACTGAGGCGAGGAGGGCCACAGATACGCAGTATTTT. The chain recombines TRBV28 with TRBJ2-3, with D perhaps TRBD2 (6 bases). The V end was cut by 7 bases, the J end by 2 bases, with 16 bases between. The germline V gene has CDR1 MDHEN and CDR2 SYDVKM. The CDR3 runs to 15 residues.

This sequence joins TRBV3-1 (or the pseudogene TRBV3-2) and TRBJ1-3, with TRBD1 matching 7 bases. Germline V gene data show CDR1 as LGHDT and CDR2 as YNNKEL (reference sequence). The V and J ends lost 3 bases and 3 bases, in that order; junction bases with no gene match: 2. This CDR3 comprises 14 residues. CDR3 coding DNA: TGTGCCAGCAGCCATGCAGGGGGTGGAAACACCATATATTTT. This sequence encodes CASSHAGGGNTIYF.

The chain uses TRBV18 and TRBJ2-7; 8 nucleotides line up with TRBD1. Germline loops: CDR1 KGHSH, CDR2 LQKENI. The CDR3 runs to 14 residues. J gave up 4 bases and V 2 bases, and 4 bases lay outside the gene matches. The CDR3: CASSPRTGGYEQYF. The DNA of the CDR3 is TGTGCCAGCTCACCAAGAACAGGGGGGTACGAGCAGTACTTC.

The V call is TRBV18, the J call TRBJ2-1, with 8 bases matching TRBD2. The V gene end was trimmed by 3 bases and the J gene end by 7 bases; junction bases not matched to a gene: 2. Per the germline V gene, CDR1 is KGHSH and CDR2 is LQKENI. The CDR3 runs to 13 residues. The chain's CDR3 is CASSPSSGNEQFF. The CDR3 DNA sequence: TGTGCCAGCTCACCTTCTAGCGGGAATGAGCAGTTCTTC. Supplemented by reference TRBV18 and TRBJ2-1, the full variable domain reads NAGVMQNPRHLVRRRGQEARLRCSPMKGHSHVYWYRQLPEEGLKFMVYLQKENIIDESGMPKERFSAEFPKEGPSILRIQQVVRGDSAAYFCASSPSSGNEQFFGPGTRLTVL.

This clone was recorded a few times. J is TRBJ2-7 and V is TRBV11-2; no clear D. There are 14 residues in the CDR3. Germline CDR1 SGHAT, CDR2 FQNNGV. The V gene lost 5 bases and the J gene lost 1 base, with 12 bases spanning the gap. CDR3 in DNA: TGTGCCAGCAGCCTGACTGGCTCATCCTACGAGCAGTACTTC. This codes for CASSLTGSSYEQYF.